This TCR beta chain was captured in a study of patients and donors after allogeneic stem cell transplantation. MiXCR, run by TCRdb on the RT-PCR reads, gives a single entry per CDR3 protein. This sample has roughly 940,000 distinct CDR3 sequences; around 17% occur once, and the top ten carry approximately 5.9%. The CDR3 is 14 amino acids. V dropped 3 bases and J dropped 3 bases, with 12 bases sitting between them. CDR1 and CDR2 (germline): SNHLY, FYNNEI. This clonotype was recorded a few times. The TCR comes from a human donor who was either an allogeneic HSCT recipient or a stem cell or donor lymphocyte infusion donor (not recorded which). It is not recorded whose cells these are; they may come from a transplant donor. V gene TRBV2 combines with J gene TRBJ2-7; D perhaps matches TRBD2 (6 bases). Sequencing was done on a sample of blood, either unsorted or a sorted T cell fraction (not recorded which). The CDR3 nucleotides are TGTGCCAGCAGTGAGTTTTCTAGCGTCTACGAGCAGTACTTC. Amino acids: CASSEFSSVYEQYF.